Listed here are 15 T cell receptor beta chains from one sample, sequenced in a study of CD8+CD57+ T cells in acquired aplastic anemia. Individuals selected for sequencing had exhibited CD8+CD57+ cell expansion on flow cytometry. The TCR beta profiling, which covered VDJ combination and CDR3 sequence, was carried out using genomic DNA as the template. TCRdb called the reads again in MiXCR, with one record for every CDR3 protein. The repertoire holds around 290,000 distinct CDR3 sequences, with 45% to 65% as singletons. The sample comprised sorted CD4+, CD8+, or CD8+CD57+ T cells (not recorded which) from PBMCs. These receptors came from a human donor with aplastic anemia.

This chain uses TRBV20-1 with TRBJ2-3; perhaps D is TRBD1 or TRBD2 (5 bases each). V lost 5 bases and J lost 4, with 16 bases in between. CDR3 length: 14 residues. The germline gives CDR1 DFQATT, CDR2 SNEGSKA (reference sequence). CDR3 protein: CSASGAIGPDTQYF. The CDR3 DNA reads as TGCAGTGCTTCCGGGGCCATAGGCCCAGATACGCAGTATTTT.

This chain uses TRBV29-1 with TRBJ2-3; 10 nucleotides line up with TRBD2. CDR3 length: 14 residues. Per the germline V gene, CDR1 is SQVTM and CDR2 is ANQGSEA. Trimming took 8 bases from V and 3 from J; bases not matched to a gene: 8. CDR3 region: CSLERGGRTDTQYF. The CDR3 coding sequence is TGCAGCTTGGAGCGGGGGGGCAGGACAGATACGCAGTATTTT.

This clonotype was seen only a few times. The chain has TRBV6-5 and TRBJ2-7, with D possibly TRBD1 on 6 matching bases. The CDR3 is 13 residues long. Looked up from germline, CDR1 is MNHEY and CDR2 is SVGAGI. The V end lost 6 bases, the J end lost 0 bases, and 9 bases lay between the germline ends. CDR3 bases: TGTGCCAGCAGGAGACAGGACTCCTACGAGCAGTACTTC. Amino acid sequence: CASRRQDSYEQYF.

This rearrangement joins TRBV7-8 to TRBJ2-2; D possibly corresponds to TRBD2 (6 bases). Germline lookup yields CDR1 SGHVS and CDR2 FQNEAQ. The CDR3 is 15 residues long. Trimming stripped 1 base from V and 6 bases from J, with 12 bases between. CDR3 protein: CASSLVPGRSGELFF. CDR3 nucleotides: TGTGCCAGCAGCTTAGTGCCAGGGAGGTCCGGGGAGCTGTTTTTT.

The rearrangement joins TRBV6-5 to TRBJ2-5; D is unclear. The CDR3 is 15 residues long. Germline-derived CDR1 and CDR2 are MNHEY and SVGAGI. V was cut by 6 bases and J by 5 bases, with 19 bases left in between. The CDR3 sequence: CASSQMLASSETQYF. The CDR3 DNA reads as TGTGCCAGCAGCCAAATGTTGGCGTCATCGGAGACCCAGTACTTC.

The CDR3 sequence: CASSLYGGGGSNQPQHF. The CDR3 DNA reads TGTGCCAGCAGCTTATACGGAGGAGGGGGTAGCAATCAGCCCCAGCATTTT. The chain has TRBV7-6 and TRBJ1-5, with a possible D match to TRBD1 (6 bases). This CDR3 is built from 17 residues. V lost 2 bases to trimming and J lost 0 bases, with 14 bases between them. Looked up from germline, CDR1 is SGHVS and CDR2 is FNYEAQ.

Only a few counts were recorded for this clonotype. The chain recombines TRBV29-1 with TRBJ2-3; D unclear. The germline V gene encodes CDR1 SQVTM and CDR2 ANQGSEA. The germline V and J ends were trimmed by 6 bases and 4 bases, with 11 bases remaining between them. The CDR3 consists of 12 residues. CDR3 sequence reads: CSVRSSADTQYF. The CDR3 DNA reads as TGCAGCGTACGCTCCAGCGCAGATACGCAGTATTTT.

This clonotype was seen many times. The chain couples TRBV6-5 to TRBJ2-7; possibly TRBD1 for D (6 bases). The germline CDR1 and CDR2 sequences are MNHEY and SVGAGI. This CDR3 has 13 amino acids. Trimming cost V 2 bases and J 12 bases, with 17 bases left between them. The CDR3 region has the DNA TGTGCCAGCAGTTACGGGGGCGGCAGGGGTTTGTACTTC. This sequence encodes CASSYGGGRGLYF.

The V gene is TRBV10-3, the J gene TRBJ2-7; 7 nucleotides agree with TRBD2. Trimming removed 0 bases from V and 1 base from J; junction bases left unmatched: 9. CDR3 length: 17 amino acids. Germline V gene lookup returns CDR1 ENHRY and CDR2 SYGVKD. In DNA, the CDR3 is TGTGCCATCAGTGAGTCGATTATTGAGGGAGGGTCCTACGAGCAGTACTTC. It codes for CAISESIIEGGSYEQYF.

This chain uses TRBV12-3 or TRBV12-4 with TRBJ2-1; TRBD1 agrees at 7 bases. This CDR3 spans 15 amino acids. The CDR3 region is CADRAPIPGNNEQFF. The CDR3 coding sequence is TGTGCAGACAGGGCGCCAATTCCTGGAAACAATGAGCAGTTCTTC.

This clonotype occurred a few times. The CDR3 bases are TGTGCCAGTAGTTCCCAGATTAACACTGAAGCTTTCTTT. This translates into CASSSQINTEAFF. The gene calls are TRBV19 and TRBJ1-1; no clear D gene. Germline loops: CDR1 LNHDA, CDR2 SQIVND (reference sequence). The CDR3 has 13 residues. The V gene lost 5 bases and the J gene lost 2 bases, with 9 bases spanning the gap.

This clonotype was found many times. The chain uses TRBV6-6 and TRBJ2-7; 9 bases line up with TRBD1. Trimming cost V 2 bases and J 3 bases; bases outside gene matches: 5. Germline lookup yields CDR1 MNHNY and CDR2 SVGAGI (reference sequence). The CDR3 loop spans 15 amino acids. CDR3 nucleotide sequence: TGTGCCAGCAGTTACCTCTCGGGACAGGGCTACGAGCAGTACTTC. It yields the protein CASSYLSGQGYEQYF.

This clonotype occurred a few times. The chain links TRBV7-6 to TRBJ1-1; D gene uncertain. The V gene lost 2 bases and the J gene lost 0 bases, with 7 bases spanning the gap. The CDR3 consists of 14 residues. Germline V CDR1 and CDR2: SGHVS, FNYEAQ. The CDR3 protein is CASSLTDVNTEAFF. For the CDR3, the DNA is TGTGCCAGCAGCTTAACGGACGTGAACACTGAAGCTTTCTTT.

Of note for this clonotype: The junction departs from the called germline gene at one end, perhaps through a read error. The CDR3 DNA sequence: TGTGCCACCAGTGATGGGACCGCCAACCCGCCGATGAATGAGCAGTCCTTC. Protein sequence: CATSDGTANPPMNEQSF. This rearrangement joins TRBV24-1 to TRBJ2-1, with D perhaps given as TRBD1 or TRBD2 (5 bases each). The CDR3 totals 17 residues. The germline CDR1 and CDR2 sequences are KGHDR and SFDVKD.

V and J are TRBV7-9 and TRBJ1-2; D call uncertain. V lost 6 bases and J lost 4, with 12 bases in between. The germline V gene has CDR1 SEHNR and CDR2 FQNEAQ (reference sequence). The CDR3 spans 13 residues. This chain's CDR3 is CASRADLSYGYTF. CDR3 nucleotide sequence: TGTGCCAGCAGGGCGGATTTGAGCTATGGCTACACCTTC.